Listed below are T cell receptor beta chains from one sample, sequenced in a study of T cells in Graves' hyperthyroidism and ophthalmopathy. TCRdb independently ran MiXCR on the multiplex PCR reads; one entry per CDR3 protein. The sample lists nearly 600,000 distinct CDR3 sequences; over 11% were seen once. The sample comprised blood. Receptor source: a woman in her 30s with Graves' hyperthyroidism that later progressed to Graves' ophthalmopathy. Each CDR3 is given with its conserved first and last residue. D genes are given only for firm matches. The size entry is marked missing in some rows and otherwise reads once, few, many or a size class.

d_call: .
j_call: TRBJ2-7
clone_size: .
v_call: TRBV4-1
cdr3_aa: CASSQVPERTEQYF
cdr3_nt: TGCGCCAGCAGCCAAGTTCCTGAACGGACCGAGCAGTACTTC

d_call: TRBD2
j_call: TRBJ2-1
clone_size: .
v_call: TRBV2
cdr3_aa: CASSIRLAGGSNEQFF
cdr3_nt: TGTGCCAGCAGTATTCGACTAGCAGGAGGAAGCAATGAGCAGTTCTTC

d_call: .
j_call: TRBJ2-1
clone_size: many
v_call: TRBV7-2
cdr3_aa: CASSLGLDQFF
cdr3_nt: TGTGCCAGCAGCTTGGGACTGGATCAGTTCTTC

d_call: TRBD2
j_call: TRBJ2-3
clone_size: .
v_call: TRBV7-3
cdr3_aa: CASSSGTSGGDTQYF
cdr3_nt: TGTGCCAGCAGCTCAGGGACTAGCGGAGGGGATACGCAGTATTTT

d_call: .
j_call: TRBJ2-7
clone_size: many
v_call: TRBV3-1
cdr3_aa: CASSNRGDYEQYF
cdr3_nt: TGTGCCAGCAGCAACCGGGGTGACTACGAGCAGTACTTC

d_call: .
j_call: TRBJ2-2
clone_size: many
v_call: TRBV24-1
cdr3_aa: CATSDSSGWTGELFF
cdr3_nt: TGTGCCACCAGTGATTCCTCGGGTTGGACCGGGGAGCTGTTTTTT

d_call: .
j_call: TRBJ2-1
clone_size: .
v_call: TRBV19
cdr3_aa: CASSIPARDEYNEQFF
cdr3_nt: TGTGCCAGTAGTATTCCGGCCAGGGATGAGTACAATGAGCAGTTCTTC

d_call: TRBD2
j_call: TRBJ2-3
clone_size: .
v_call: TRBV24-1
cdr3_aa: CATSERGLAGFLHTQYF
cdr3_nt: TGTGCCACCAGTGAACGAGGACTAGCGGGGTTTTTACATACGCAGTATTTT

d_call: .
j_call: TRBJ1-5
clone_size: many
v_call: TRBV6-2/TRBV6-3
cdr3_aa: CASSYLDPGRRQPQHF
cdr3_nt: TGTGCCAGCAGTTATCTTGACCCGGGACGAAGACAGCCCCAGCATTTT

d_call: TRBD1
j_call: TRBJ2-2
clone_size: many
v_call: TRBV7-8
cdr3_aa: CASTRTGTPGELFF
cdr3_nt: TGTGCCAGCACCCGGACAGGGACCCCCGGGGAGCTGTTTTTT